This TCR beta chain was recorded in a study of blood T cell repertoires in COVID-19. Study-wide context: Samples taken during acute and convalescent COVID-19 were collected in the United States, Italy and Spain.

CDR3 size: 18 residues. V shed 5 bases and J 5 bases; nucleotides not matched to a gene: 9. Germline V lookup: CDR1 SGHTA, CDR2 FQGTGA. The table lists this clone with a count of one. Original methodology: Nucleated cell number was recorded as an estimate derived from reference gene primer amplification. The table came from immunoSEQ multiplex PCR; TCRdb's copy has only in-frame clones and leaves some out. That table gives V, J and clone size, and the DNA gave D and trimming. The profile covers about 26,000 clones, with 85% to 90% appearing a single time and approximately 2.6% taken by the ten largest.

The chain employs TRBV7-3 and TRBJ2-2; 15 bases are shared with TRBD2. What was sequenced was peripheral blood. The TCR sequence derives from a human donor in a cohort sampled during active COVID-19. The CDR3 DNA is TGTGCCAGCAGCCCCTACGGACTAGCGGGGGGGCGGACCGGGGAGCTGTTTTTT. It is translated as CASSPYGLAGGRTGELFF.